The sequence of this TCR beta chain was determined in a study of T cell changes during pregnancy in multiple sclerosis. The CDR3 covers 14 residues. Trimming cost V 7 bases and J 0 bases, with 10 bases left between them. Looked up from germline, CDR1 is SNHLY and CDR2 is FYNNEI. Repertoires were generated with immunoSEQ multiplex PCR, while TCRdb's copy carries only in-frame clones and drops some. The sample carries about 49,000 clones, nearly 95% recorded once. The material sequenced was peripheral blood, taken after pregnancy. This chain connects TRBV2 to TRBJ1-3; possibly TRBD1 for D (6 bases). This TCR came from a female donor with multiple sclerosis, enrolled in a pregnancy study. The CDR3 is CASNGDISGNTIYF. CDR3 nucleotide sequence: TGTGCCAGCAATGGGGACATCTCTGGAAACACCATATATTTT. The full variable domain, its missing parts supplied by reference TRBV2 and TRBJ1-3, is EPEVTQTPSHQVTQMGQEVILRCVPISNHLYFYWYRQILGQKVEFLVSFYNNEISEKSEIFDDQFSVERPDGSNFTLKIRSTKLEDSAMYFCASNGDISGNTIYFGEGSWLTVV.